This entry lists 5 T cell receptor beta chains sequenced from one sample in a study of identical twins. TCRdb re-derived calls from the 5' RACE reads in MiXCR, one entry per CDR3 protein. The profile shows some 900,000 distinct CDR3 sequences, approximately 13% of them singletons. The same sample was also used in a study of yellow fever vaccine responses in identical twins.

Sequenced: PBMCs. The source of these receptors is a woman aged 18-29 years in good health.

This clonotype was observed once. Given the absence of the conserved phenylalanine or tryptophan at the CDR3 end, a read error is likely. This chain links TRBV25-1 with TRBJ2-1, with 12 bases identical to TRBD2. Germline CDR1 MGHDK, CDR2 SYGVNS. The V segment lost 3 bases and the J segment 3 bases; nucleotides outside the gene matches: 18. The CDR3 runs to 21 residues. The CDR3 protein is CASSDPPQRLAGEDLYNEQFL. The CDR3 nucleotides are TGTGCCAGCAGTGATCCCCCTCAAAGACTAGCGGGAGAGGATCTCTACAATGAGCAGTTCCTC.

V usage is TRBV20-1 and J usage is TRBJ1-1, with no clear D. Germline V gene sequence: CDR1 DFQATT, CDR2 SNEGSKA (reference sequence). The V gene lost 1 base and the J gene lost 7 bases, with 13 bases spanning the gap. This CDR3 has 13 residues. Here the CDR3 reads CSARGGRGNEAFF. DNA of the CDR3: TGCAGTGCTAGAGGGGGAAGAGGGAATGAAGCTTTCTTT.

The sample holds a few counts of this clonotype. This sequence joins TRBV5-1 and TRBJ2-3; perhaps TRBD2 as D (6 bases). The germline V and J ends were trimmed by 3 bases and 1 base, with 9 bases remaining between them. The CDR3 consists of 14 residues. The germline CDR1 and CDR2 sequences are SGHRS and YFSETQ. The CDR3 DNA reads TGCGCCAGCAGCTGGAGGGAACGCACAGATACGCAGTATTTT. This encodes CASSWRERTDTQYF.

There are a few counts of this clonotype. This chain links TRBV10-1 with TRBJ1-1; 8 bases fit TRBD1. V trimming: 3 bases; J trimming: 7 bases; junction bases outside the gene matches: 10. The CDR3 loop spans 15 amino acids. Germline CDR1 WNHNN, CDR2 SYGVQD (reference sequence). DNA for the CDR3: TGCGCCAGCAGTGACTCCGCCGGGACAGGCTATGAAGCTTTCTTT. As protein: CASSDSAGTGYEAFF.

This chain links TRBV24-1 with TRBJ2-1; TRBD2 aligns across 7 bases. This CDR3 has 16 amino acids. V was pared by 0 bases and J by 1 base, with 2 bases of the junction left unmatched. CDR1 is KGHDR and CDR2 is SFDVKD in the germline V gene. This chain's CDR3 is CATSDLKGGSYNEQFF. CDR3 nucleotides: TGTGCCACCAGTGATTTGAAGGGAGGGTCCTACAATGAGCAGTTCTTC.